This TCR beta chain originates from a study of blood T cells in healthy people across ages. Whole-study findings and limits: Naive and antigen-experienced cells were not separated, limiting conclusive comparison.

For the second PCR, which ran for roughly 7 to 11 cycles, a sample-barcoded 5' primer and a J-beta primer mix were used. Every cDNA molecule carried a tag from a template-switch adaptor bearing 12 random nucleotides. One entry per CDR3 protein results from TCRdb running MiXCR on the 5' RACE reads. Here the sample spans over 950,000 distinct CDR3 sequences, just over 50% being singletons. Germline V gives CDR1 MDHEN, CDR2 SYDVKM. This CDR3 is 14 amino acids long. The V gene lost 6 bases and the J gene lost 7 bases, with 19 bases spanning the gap. A remark on this clonotype: Its target is unknown.

V gene TRBV28 combines with J gene TRBJ2-7; D is perhaps TRBD2 (6 bases). The receptor was isolated from a woman in her fifties or sixties in good health. Material: blood. The CDR3 protein is CASSPSAGPGEQYF. CDR3 nucleotide sequence: TGTGCCAGCAGCCCCAGTGCGGGGCCGGGGGAGCAGTACTTC.